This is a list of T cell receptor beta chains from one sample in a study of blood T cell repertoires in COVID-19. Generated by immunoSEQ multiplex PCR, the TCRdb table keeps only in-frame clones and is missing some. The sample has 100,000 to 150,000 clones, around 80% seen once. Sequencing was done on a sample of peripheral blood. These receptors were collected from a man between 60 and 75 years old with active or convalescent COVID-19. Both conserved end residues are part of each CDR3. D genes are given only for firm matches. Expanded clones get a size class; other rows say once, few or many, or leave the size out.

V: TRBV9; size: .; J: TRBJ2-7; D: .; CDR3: CASSVEEEQYF; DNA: TGTGCCAGCAGCGTAGAGGAGGAGCAGTACTTC
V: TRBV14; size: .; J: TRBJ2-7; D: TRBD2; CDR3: CASSPLSSGDSYEQYF; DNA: TGTGCCAGCAGCCCCCTCAGTAGCGGGGACTCCTACGAGCAGTACTTC
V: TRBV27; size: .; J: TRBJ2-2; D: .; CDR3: CASSFGRGLGLTGELFF; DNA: TGTGCCAGCAGTTTTGGCAGGGGCTTAGGTCTTACCGGGGAGCTGTTTTTT
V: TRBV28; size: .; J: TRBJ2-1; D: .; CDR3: CASSFDKIPYNEQFF; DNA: TGTGCCAGCAGCTTCGACAAGATTCCCTACAATGAGCAGTTCTTC
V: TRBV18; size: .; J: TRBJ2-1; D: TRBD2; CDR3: CASSPSLAGDNEQFF; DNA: TGTGCCAGCTCACCGAGTCTAGCGGGAGACAATGAGCAGTTCTTC
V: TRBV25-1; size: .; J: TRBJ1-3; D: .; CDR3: CASSSGFSGNTIYF; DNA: TGTGCCAGCTCATCCGGGTTCTCTGGAAACACCATATATTTT
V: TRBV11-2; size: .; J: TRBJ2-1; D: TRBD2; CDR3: CASSFGLAGSSYNEQFF; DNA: TGTGCCAGCAGCTTTGGACTAGCGGGAAGCTCCTACAATGAGCAGTTCTTC
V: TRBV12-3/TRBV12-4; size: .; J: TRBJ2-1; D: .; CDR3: CASSFTRVEQFF; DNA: TGTGCCAGCAGTTTTACGCGCGTAGAGCAGTTCTTC
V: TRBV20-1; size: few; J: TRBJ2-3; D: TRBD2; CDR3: CSASLAGGITDTQYF; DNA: TGCAGTGCTAGTCTAGCGGGAGGGATCACAGATACGCAGTATTTT
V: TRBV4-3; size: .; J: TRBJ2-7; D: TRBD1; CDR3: CASSRDRERGEQYF; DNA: TGCGCCAGCAGCCGGGACAGGGAAAGAGGCGAGCAGTACTTC
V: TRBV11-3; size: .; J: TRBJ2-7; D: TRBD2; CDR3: CASSLGTSGTYEQYF; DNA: TGTGCCAGCAGCCTAGGGACTAGCGGCACCTACGAGCAGTACTTC
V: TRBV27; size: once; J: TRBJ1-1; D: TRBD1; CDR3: CASSLWGDDRGQAFF; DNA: TGTGCCAGCAGTTTGTGGGGGGATGACAGGGGGCAAGCTTTCTTT
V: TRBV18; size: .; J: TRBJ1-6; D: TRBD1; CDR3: CASSPRQGDNSPLHF; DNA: TGTGCCAGCTCACCGCGACAGGGGGATAATTCACCCCTCCACTTT
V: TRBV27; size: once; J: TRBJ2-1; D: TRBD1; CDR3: CASSPLGQQGIRQYNEQFF; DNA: TGTGCCAGCAGTCCACTCGGGCAACAGGGGATTCGGCAATACAATGAGCAGTTCTTC
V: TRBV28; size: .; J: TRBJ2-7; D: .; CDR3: CASRTVGDEQYF; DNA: TGTGCCAGCAGAACCGTAGGGGACGAGCAGTACTTC
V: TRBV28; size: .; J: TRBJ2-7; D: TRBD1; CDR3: CASSLKVRDRRSYEQYF; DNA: TGTGCCAGCAGTTTAAAGGTCCGGGACAGGAGATCCTACGAGCAGTACTTC
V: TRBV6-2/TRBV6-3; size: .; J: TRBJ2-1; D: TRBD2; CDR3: CASSLAGVYNEQFF; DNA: TGTGCCAGCAGTTTAGCGGGAGTCTACAATGAGCAGTTCTTC
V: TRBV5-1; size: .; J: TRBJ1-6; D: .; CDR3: CASSFPGRGNSPLHF; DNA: TGCGCCAGCAGCTTCCCAGGGAGGGGAAATTCACCCCTCCACTTT
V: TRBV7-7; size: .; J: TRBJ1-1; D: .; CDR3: CASSLNRDTEAFF; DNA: TGTGCCAGCAGCTTAAACAGGGACACTGAAGCTTTCTTT
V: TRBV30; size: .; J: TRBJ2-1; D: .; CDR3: CAWSVRLARSYNEQFF; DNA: TGTGCCTGGAGTGTACGGCTAGCCCGCTCCTACAATGAGCAGTTCTTC
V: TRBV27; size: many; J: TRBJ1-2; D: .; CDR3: CASSSNTLPTRQGYTF; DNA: TGTGCCAGCAGTTCCAACACCCTCCCGACCCGACAGGGCTACACCTTC
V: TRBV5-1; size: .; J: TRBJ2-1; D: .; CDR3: CASSLVAENNEQFF; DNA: TGCGCCAGCAGCTTGGTAGCGGAGAACAATGAGCAGTTCTTC
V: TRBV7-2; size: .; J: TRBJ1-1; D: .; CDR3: CASTLRGLVNTEAFF; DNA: TGTGCCAGCACGCTCAGGGGTTTAGTGAACACTGAAGCTTTCTTT
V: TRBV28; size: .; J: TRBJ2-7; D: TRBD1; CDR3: CASRPPHRDRGLWEQYF; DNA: TGTGCCAGCAGACCGCCTCACCGGGACAGGGGGCTATGGGAGCAGTACTTC
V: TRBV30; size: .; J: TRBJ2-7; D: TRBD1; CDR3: CAWGPGTGFREQYF; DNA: TGTGCCTGGGGACCCGGGACAGGGTTTCGCGAGCAGTACTTC
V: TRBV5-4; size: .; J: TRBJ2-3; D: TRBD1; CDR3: CASRPRQGATDTQYF; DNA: TGTGCCAGCAGACCACGACAGGGGGCTACAGATACGCAGTATTTT
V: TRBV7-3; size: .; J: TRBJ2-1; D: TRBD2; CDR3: CASSSSGAWNEQFF; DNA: TGTGCCAGCAGCTCTAGCGGGGCGTGGAATGAGCAGTTCTTC
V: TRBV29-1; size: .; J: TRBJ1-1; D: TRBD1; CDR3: CSGGTGVSEAFF; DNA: TGCAGCGGTGGGACAGGGGTCAGTGAAGCTTTCTTT
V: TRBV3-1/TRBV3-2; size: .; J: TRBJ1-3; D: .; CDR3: CASSQDRGGGNTIYF; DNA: TGTGCCAGCAGCCAAGATCGGGGGGGCGGAAACACCATATATTTT
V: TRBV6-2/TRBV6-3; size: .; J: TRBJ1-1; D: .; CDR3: CASSYPLPSWEVAEAFF; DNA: TGTGCCAGCAGTTACCCGCTCCCATCATGGGAGGTAGCTGAAGCTTTCTTT
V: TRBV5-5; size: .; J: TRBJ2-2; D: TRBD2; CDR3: CASSSGLAGGSGELFF; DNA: TGTGCCAGCAGCTCGGGACTAGCGGGAGGCTCCGGGGAGCTGTTTTTT
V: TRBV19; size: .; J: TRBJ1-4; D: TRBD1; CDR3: CASSMVPDRLFF; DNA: TGTGCCAGTAGTATGGTGCCGGACAGGCTGTTTTTT
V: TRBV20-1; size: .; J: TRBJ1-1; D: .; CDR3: CSASKQGEAFF; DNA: TGCAGTGCTAGTAAACAGGGTGAAGCTTTCTTT
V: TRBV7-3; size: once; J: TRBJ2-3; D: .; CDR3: CASSLNLADTQYF; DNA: TGTGCCAGCAGCTTAAATCTCGCAGATACGCAGTATTTT
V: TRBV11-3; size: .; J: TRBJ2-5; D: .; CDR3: CTSSSSEETQYF; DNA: TGTACCAGCAGCTCTAGCGAGGAGACCCAGTACTTC
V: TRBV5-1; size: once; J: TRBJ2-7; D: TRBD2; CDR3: CASSLGSSGYYEQYF; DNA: TGCGCCAGCAGCTTGGGGAGTAGCGGGTACTACGAGCAGTACTTC
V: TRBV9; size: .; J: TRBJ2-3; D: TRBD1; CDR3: CASRSPGQGFNF; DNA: TGTGCCAGCAGGTCTCCGGGACAGGGGTTTAATTTT
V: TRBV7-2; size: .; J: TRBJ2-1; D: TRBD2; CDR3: CASGKQAGELYEQFF; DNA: TGTGCCAGCGGCAAACAGGCGGGAGAGTTATATGAGCAGTTCTTC
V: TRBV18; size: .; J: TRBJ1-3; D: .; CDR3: CASSPLTGAGGNTIYF; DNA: TGTGCCAGCTCACCGTTGACAGGTGCAGGTGGAAACACCATATATTTT
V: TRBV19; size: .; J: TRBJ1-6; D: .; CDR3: CASSSAGDNSPLHF; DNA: TGTGCCAGTTCCTCCGCAGGGGATAATTCACCCCTCCACTTT
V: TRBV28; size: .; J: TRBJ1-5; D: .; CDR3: CASSFQGLHNQPQHF; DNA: TGTGCCAGCAGTTTTCAGGGCCTACACAATCAGCCCCAGCATTTT
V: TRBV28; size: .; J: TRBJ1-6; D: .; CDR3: CASSSRPGQSPLHF; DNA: TGTGCCAGCAGCAGTCGACCTGGGCAGTCACCCCTCCACTTT
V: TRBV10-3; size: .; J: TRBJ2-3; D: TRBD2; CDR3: CAIKAGTSGGSTDTQYF; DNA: TGTGCCATCAAAGCCGGGACTAGCGGGGGTAGCACAGATACGCAGTATTTT
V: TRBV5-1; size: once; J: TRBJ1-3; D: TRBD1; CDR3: CASSPTGTGNTIYF; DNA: TGCGCCAGCAGCCCGACAGGGACTGGAAACACCATATATTTT
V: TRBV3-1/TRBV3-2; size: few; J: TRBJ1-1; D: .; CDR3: CASSLRGGTEAFF; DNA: TGTGCCAGCAGCCTCAGGGGCGGGACTGAAGCTTTCTTT
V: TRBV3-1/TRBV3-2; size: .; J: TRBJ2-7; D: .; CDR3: CASSARGRGEQYF; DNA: TGTGCCAGCAGCGCTCGGGGTAGAGGCGAGCAGTACTTC
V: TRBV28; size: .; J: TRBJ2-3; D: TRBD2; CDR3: CASSQPGLAGTDTQYF; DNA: TGTGCCAGCAGTCAACCGGGACTAGCGGGAACAGATACGCAGTATTTT
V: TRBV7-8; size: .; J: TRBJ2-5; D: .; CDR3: CASSLYSQETQYF; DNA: TGTGCCAGCAGCTTATACAGTCAAGAGACCCAGTACTTC
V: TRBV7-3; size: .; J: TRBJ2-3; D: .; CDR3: CASSLEAPGRAMKLTQYF; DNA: TGTGCCAGCAGCTTAGAAGCCCCCGGTCGTGCCATGAAGCTTACGCAGTATTTT
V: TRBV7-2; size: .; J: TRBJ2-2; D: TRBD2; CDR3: CASSATSGRTGELFF; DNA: TGTGCCAGCAGCGCGACTAGCGGGAGAACCGGGGAGCTGTTTTTT
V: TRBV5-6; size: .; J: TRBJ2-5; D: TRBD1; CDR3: CASSGRTGLGETQYF; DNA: TGTGCCAGCAGCGGAAGGACAGGACTGGGTGAGACCCAGTACTTC
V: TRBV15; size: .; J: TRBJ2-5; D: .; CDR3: CATSRDPTGSETQYF; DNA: TGTGCCACCAGCAGAGATCCAACAGGGTCGGAGACCCAGTACTTC